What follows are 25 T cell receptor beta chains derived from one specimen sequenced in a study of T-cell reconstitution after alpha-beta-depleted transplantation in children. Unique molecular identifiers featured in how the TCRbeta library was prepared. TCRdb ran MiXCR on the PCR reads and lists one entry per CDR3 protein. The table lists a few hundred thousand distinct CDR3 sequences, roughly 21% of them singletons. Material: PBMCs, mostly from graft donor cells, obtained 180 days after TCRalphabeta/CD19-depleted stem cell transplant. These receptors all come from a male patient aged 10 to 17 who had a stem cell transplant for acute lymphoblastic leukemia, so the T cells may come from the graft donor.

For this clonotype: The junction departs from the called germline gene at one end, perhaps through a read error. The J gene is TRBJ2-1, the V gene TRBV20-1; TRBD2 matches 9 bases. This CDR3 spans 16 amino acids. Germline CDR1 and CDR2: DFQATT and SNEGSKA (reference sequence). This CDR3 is CSARTLGASGDNELFF. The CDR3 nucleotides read TGCAGTGCTAGAACCTTGGGGGCTAGCGGGGACAATGAGCTGTTCTTC.

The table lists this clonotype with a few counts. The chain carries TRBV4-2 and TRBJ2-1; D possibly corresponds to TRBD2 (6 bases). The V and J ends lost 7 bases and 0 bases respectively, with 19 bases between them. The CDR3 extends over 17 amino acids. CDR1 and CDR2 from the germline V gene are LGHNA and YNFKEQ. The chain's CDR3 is CASKIGGGGSSYNEQFF. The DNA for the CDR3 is TGTGCCAGCAAAATAGGAGGAGGAGGGAGCTCCTACAATGAGCAGTTCTTC.

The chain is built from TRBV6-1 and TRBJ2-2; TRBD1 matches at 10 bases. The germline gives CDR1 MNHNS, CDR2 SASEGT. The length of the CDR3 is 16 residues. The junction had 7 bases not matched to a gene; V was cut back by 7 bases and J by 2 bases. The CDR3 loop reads CASIDRGRGNTGELFF. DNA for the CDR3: TGTGCCAGCATTGACAGGGGGCGCGGTAACACCGGGGAGCTGTTTTTT.

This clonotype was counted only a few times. This chain's CDR3 is CASSLGNVGHSGANVLTF. The CDR3 DNA sequence: TGTGCCAGCAGCTTAGGTAATGTAGGACACTCTGGGGCCAACGTCCTGACTTTC. The chain employs TRBV11-2 and TRBJ2-6; a possible D gene is TRBD1 (5 bases). Germline CDR1 SGHAT, CDR2 FQNNGV. This CDR3 region has 18 residues. Deletions cut 1 base from V and 0 bases from J, with 13 bases between.

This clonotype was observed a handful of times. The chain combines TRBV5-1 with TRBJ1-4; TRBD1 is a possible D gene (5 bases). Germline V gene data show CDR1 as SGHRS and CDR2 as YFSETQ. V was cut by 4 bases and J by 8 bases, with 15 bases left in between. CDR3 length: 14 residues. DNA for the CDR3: TGCGCCAGCAGCGTGACAGTCCCGAGAGAAAAACTGTTTTTT. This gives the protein CASSVTVPREKLFF.

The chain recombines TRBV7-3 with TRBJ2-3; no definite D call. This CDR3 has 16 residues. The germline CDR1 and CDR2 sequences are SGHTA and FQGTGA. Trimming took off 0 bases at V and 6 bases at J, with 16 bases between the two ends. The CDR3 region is CASSLTPNMPPDTQYF. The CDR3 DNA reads TGTGCCAGCAGCTTAACCCCAAATATGCCGCCGGATACGCAGTATTTT.

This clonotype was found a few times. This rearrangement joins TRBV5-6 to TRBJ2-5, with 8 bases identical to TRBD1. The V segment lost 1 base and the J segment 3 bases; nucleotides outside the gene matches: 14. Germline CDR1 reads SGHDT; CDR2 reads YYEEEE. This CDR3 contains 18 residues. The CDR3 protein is CASSLRGRGRMGEETQYF. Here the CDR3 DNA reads TGTGCCAGCAGCTTGCGGGGCAGGGGGCGTATGGGGGAAGAGACCCAGTACTTC.

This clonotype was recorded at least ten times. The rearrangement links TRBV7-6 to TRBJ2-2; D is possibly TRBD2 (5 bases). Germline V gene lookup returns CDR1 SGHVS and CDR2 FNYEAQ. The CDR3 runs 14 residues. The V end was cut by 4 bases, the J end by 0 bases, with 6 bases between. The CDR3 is CASSYSANTGELFF. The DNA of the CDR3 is TGTGCCAGCAGCTATAGCGCGAACACCGGGGAGCTGTTTTTT.

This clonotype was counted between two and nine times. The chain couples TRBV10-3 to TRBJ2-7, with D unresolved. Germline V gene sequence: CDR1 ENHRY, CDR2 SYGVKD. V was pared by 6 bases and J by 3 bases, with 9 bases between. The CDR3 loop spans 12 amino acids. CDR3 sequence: CAISPQSYEQYF. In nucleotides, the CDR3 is TGTGCCATCAGCCCTCAGAGCTACGAGCAGTACTTC.

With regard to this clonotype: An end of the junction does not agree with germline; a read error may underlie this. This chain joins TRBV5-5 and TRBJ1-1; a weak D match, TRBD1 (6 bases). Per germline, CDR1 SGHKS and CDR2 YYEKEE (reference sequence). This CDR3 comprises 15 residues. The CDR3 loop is CASSAAGTTNTEDFF. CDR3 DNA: TGTGCCAGCAGCGCCGCCGGGACAACCAACACTGAAGATTTCTTT.

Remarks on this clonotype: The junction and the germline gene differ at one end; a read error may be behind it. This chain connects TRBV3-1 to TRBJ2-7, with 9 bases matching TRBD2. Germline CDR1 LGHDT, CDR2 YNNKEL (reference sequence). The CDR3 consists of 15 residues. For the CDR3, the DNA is TGTGCCAGCAGCCCGACTAGCGGAGTACTGTACGAGCAGCACTTC. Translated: CASSPTSGVLYEQHF.

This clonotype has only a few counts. The CDR3 region is CASSLLLQGTDGYTF. CDR3 nucleotide sequence: TGCGCCAGCAGCCTTCTTCTTCAGGGTACGGATGGCTACACCTTC. The chain couples TRBV4-1 to TRBJ1-2; weak D call: TRBD1 (5 bases). Trimming removed 4 bases at V and 6 bases at J, with 18 bases between. The length of the CDR3 is 15 residues. Germline V gene sequence: CDR1 MGHRA, CDR2 YSYEKL.

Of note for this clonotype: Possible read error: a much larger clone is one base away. In nucleotides, the CDR3 is TGTGCCAGCTGCCCCCAGGGTTACACTGAAGCTTTCTTT. This sequence encodes CASCPQGYTEAFF. The V gene is TRBV12-3 or TRBV12-4, the J gene TRBJ1-1; tentative D call: TRBD1 (5 bases). V dropped 8 bases and J dropped 3 bases, with 13 bases sitting between them. This CDR3 spans 13 amino acids.

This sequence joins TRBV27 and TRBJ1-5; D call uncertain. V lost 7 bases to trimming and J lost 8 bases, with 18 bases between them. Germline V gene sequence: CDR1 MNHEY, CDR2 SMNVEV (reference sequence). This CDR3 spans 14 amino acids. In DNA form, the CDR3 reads TGTGCCAGCAATCCTGGGTGGACGGAGGAGCCCCAGCATTTT. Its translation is CASNPGWTEEPQHF.

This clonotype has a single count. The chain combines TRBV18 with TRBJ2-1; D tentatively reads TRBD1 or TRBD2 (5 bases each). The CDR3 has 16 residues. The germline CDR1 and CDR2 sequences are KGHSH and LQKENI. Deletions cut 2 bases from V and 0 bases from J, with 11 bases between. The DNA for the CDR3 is TGTGCCAGCTCACCAGATGGGGGTCGCTCCTACAATGAGCAGTTCTTC. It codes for CASSPDGGRSYNEQFF. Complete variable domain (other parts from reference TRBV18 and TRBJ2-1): NAGVMQNPRHLVRRRGQEARLRCSPMKGHSHVYWYRQLPEEGLKFMVYLQKENIIDESGMPKERFSAEFPKEGPSILRIQQVVRGDSAAYFCASSPDGGRSYNEQFFGPGTRLTVL.

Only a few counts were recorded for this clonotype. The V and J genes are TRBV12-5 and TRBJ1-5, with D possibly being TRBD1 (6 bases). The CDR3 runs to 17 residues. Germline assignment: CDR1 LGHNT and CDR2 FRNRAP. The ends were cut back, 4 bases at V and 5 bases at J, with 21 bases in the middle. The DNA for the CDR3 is TGTGCTAGTGGTTCTTTTTACCCCGGACAGATCGATCAGCCCCAGCATTTT. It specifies CASGSFYPGQIDQPQHF.

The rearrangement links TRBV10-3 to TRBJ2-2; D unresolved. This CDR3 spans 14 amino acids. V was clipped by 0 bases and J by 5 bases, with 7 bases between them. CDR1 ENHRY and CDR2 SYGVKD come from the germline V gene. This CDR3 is CAISESAVTGELFF. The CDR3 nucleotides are TGTGCCATCAGTGAGTCCGCGGTGACCGGGGAGCTGTTTTTT.

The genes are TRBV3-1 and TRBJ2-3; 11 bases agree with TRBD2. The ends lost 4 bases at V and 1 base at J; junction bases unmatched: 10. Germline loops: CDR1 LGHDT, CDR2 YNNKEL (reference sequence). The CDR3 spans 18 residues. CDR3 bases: TGTGCCAGCAGCCGGGTGGGAACTAGCGGGGGACGCACAGATACGCAGTATTTT. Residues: CASSRVGTSGGRTDTQYF.

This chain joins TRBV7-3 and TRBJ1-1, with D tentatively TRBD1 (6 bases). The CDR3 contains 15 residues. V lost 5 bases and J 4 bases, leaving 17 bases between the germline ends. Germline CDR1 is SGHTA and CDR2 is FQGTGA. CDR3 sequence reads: CASSQGPPRSTEAFF. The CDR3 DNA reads TGTGCCAGCAGCCAGGGGCCCCCTCGAAGCACTGAAGCTTTCTTT.

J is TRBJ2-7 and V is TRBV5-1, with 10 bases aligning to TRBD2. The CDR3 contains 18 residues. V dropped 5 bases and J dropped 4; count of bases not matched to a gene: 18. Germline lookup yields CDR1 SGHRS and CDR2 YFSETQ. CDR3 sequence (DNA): TGCGCCAGCAGTTCCTGGACAGGTTTTACTAGCGGGAAGTACGAGCAGTACTTC. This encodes CASSSWTGFTSGKYEQYF.

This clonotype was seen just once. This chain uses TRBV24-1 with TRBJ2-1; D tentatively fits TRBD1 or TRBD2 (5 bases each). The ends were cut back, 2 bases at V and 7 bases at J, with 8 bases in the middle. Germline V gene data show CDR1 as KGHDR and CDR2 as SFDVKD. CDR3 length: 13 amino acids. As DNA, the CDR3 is TGTGCCACCAGTGATTGGGACGTTAATGAGCAGTTCTTC. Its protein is CATSDWDVNEQFF.

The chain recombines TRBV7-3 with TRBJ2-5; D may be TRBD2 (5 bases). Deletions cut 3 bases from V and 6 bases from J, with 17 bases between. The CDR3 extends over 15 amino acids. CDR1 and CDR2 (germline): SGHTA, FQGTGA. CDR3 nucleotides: TGTGCCAGCAGCTTGACGGGATCAGACGGGAAGACCCAGTACTTC. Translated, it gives CASSLTGSDGKTQYF.

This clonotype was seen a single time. The CDR3 sequence: CASSQTYNEKLFF. In DNA, the CDR3 is TGTGCCAGCTCACAAACATATAATGAAAAACTGTTTTTT. The gene calls are TRBV18 and TRBJ1-4; unclear D gene. The CDR3 has 13 residues. V was pared by 4 bases and J by 4 bases, with 7 bases between. Germline values: CDR1 KGHSH, CDR2 LQKENI.

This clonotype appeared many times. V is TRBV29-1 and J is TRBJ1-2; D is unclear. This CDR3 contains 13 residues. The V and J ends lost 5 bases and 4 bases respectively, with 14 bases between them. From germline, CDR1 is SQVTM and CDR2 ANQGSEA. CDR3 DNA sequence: TGCAGCGTTCCACTGTACAGAAGCTATGGCTACACCTTC. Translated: CSVPLYRSYGYTF.

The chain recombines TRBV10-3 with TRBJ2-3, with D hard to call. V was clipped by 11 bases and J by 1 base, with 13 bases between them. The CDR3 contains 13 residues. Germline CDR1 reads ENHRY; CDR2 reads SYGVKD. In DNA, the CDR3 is TGTGCCGCCGCTACCTGGGGCACAGATACGCAGTATTTT. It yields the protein CAAATWGTDTQYF.